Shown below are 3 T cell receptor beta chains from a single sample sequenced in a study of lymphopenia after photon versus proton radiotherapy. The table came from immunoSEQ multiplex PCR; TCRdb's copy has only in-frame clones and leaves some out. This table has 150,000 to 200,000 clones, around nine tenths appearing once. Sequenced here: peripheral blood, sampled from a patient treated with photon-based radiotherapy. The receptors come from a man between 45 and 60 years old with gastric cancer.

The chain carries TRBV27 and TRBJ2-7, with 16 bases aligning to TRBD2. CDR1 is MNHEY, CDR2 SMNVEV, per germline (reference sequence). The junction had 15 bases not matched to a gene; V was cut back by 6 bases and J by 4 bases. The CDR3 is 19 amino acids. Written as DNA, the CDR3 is TGTGCCAGCAGACCCCCGGGACTAGCGGGGGGGGGAAGGAGTTACGAGCAGTACTTC. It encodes CASRPPGLAGGGRSYEQYF.

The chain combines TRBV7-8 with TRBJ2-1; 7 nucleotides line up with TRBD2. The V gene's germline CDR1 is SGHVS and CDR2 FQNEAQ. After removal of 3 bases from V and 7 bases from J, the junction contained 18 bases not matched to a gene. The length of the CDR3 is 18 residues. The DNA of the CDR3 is TGTGCCAGCAGCTTTCTCGCGACTAGCCGGAAATTGGTGAATGAGCAGTTCTTC. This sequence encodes CASSFLATSRKLVNEQFF.

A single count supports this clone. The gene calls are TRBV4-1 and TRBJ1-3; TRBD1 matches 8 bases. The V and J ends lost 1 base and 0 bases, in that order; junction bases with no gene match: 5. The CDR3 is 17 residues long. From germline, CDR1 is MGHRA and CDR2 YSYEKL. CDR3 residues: CASSQGQGPLSGNTIYF. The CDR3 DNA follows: TGCGCCAGCAGCCAAGGACAGGGGCCGCTCTCTGGAAACACCATATATTTT.